These 10 T cell receptor beta chains were sequenced from one sample in a study of cytomegalovirus exposure and HLA in healthy donors. Primers included in the PCR were 60 Vbeta and 13 Jbeta primers. Assay used: immunoSEQ multiplex PCR; TCRdb lists only in-frame clones, some missing. The sample has under 200,000 clones; 10% to 15% are singletons. The sequencing input was PBMCs. The receptors shown here come from a man between 45 and 60 years old in good health and CMV-seropositive.

This clone turned up a few times. The V call is TRBV27, the J call TRBJ2-2, with 14 nucleotides matching TRBD2. The V gene's germline CDR1 is MNHEY and CDR2 SMNVEV (reference sequence). The CDR3 extends over 18 amino acids. Trimming cost V 4 bases and J 2 bases; bases outside gene matches: 6. The CDR3 here is CASSSRTSGGTNTGELFF. DNA of the CDR3: TGTGCCAGCAGTTCACGGACTAGCGGGGGGACAAACACCGGGGAGCTGTTTTTT.

This clone has just a few counts. The rearrangement uses TRBV2 and TRBJ2-2; the match to TRBD1 covers 8 bases. V lost 2 bases and J lost 5; bases outside the gene matches: 10. The CDR3 sequence is 17 residues long. The germline CDR1 and CDR2 sequences are SNHLY and FYNNEI. The chain's CDR3 is CASSERGRGPDTGELFF. Written as DNA, the CDR3 is TGTGCCAGCAGTGAACGGGGCAGGGGGCCAGATACCGGGGAGCTGTTTTTT.

There are a few counts of this clone. This sequence joins TRBV11-2 and TRBJ1-3, with D perhaps matching TRBD1 (5 bases). The germline gives CDR1 SGHAT, CDR2 FQNNGV. The CDR3 sequence is 15 residues long. V shed 5 bases and J shed 11 bases, with 22 bases lying between them. The CDR3 protein is CASSQPLHGHQAIYF. DNA of the CDR3: TGTGCCAGCAGCCAACCCTTGCATGGACATCAAGCCATATATTTT.

Comment on this clone: One end of the junction does not line up with germline, which may come from a read error. The gene calls are TRBV29-1 and TRBJ1-2; 8 bases fit TRBD1. The CDR3 runs 13 residues. Germline V gives CDR1 SQVTM, CDR2 ANQGSEA. CDR3 amino acids: CSVDNRGNYGYPF. CDR3 sequence (DNA): TGCAGCGTTGATAACAGGGGGAACTATGGCTACCCCTTC.

This sequence joins TRBV7-8 and TRBJ2-3; 8 bases map to TRBD1. CDR3 length: 14 residues. Germline V gene data show CDR1 as SGHVS and CDR2 as FQNEAQ. J gave up 4 bases and V 5 bases, and 5 bases lay outside the gene matches. The CDR3 bases are TGTGCCAGCAGCCAATGGGACAGGTCAGATACGCAGTATTTT. Encoded protein: CASSQWDRSDTQYF.

This chain uses TRBV5-4 with TRBJ2-3; 8 nucleotides agree with TRBD2. Germline V gene data show CDR1 as SGHNT and CDR2 as YYREEE (reference sequence). V was clipped by 4 bases and J by 1 base; unmatched bases: 5. This CDR3 comprises 15 residues. The CDR3 sequence is CASSRGGGGTDTQYF. In DNA, the CDR3 is TGTGCCAGCAGCCGGGGGGGCGGAGGCACAGATACGCAGTATTTT.

This clone was seen only a few times. The J gene is TRBJ1-6, the V gene TRBV10-3; D not certain. The CDR3 runs to 14 residues. V shed 0 bases and J shed 9 bases, with 9 bases lying between them. Germline-derived CDR1 and CDR2 are ENHRY and SYGVKD. Here the CDR3 reads CAISESGFISPLHF. The CDR3 bases are TGTGCCATCAGTGAGTCTGGCTTCATTTCACCCCTCCACTTT.

CDR3 in amino acids: CATSRDYLSGVLGTGGRPDTQYF. CDR3 coding DNA: TGTGCCACCAGCAGAGATTATTTGTCAGGTGTGCTAGGGACAGGGGGCCGACCAGATACGCAGTATTTT. V and J are TRBV15 and TRBJ2-3, with 12 bases identical to TRBD1. This CDR3 region has 23 residues. The germline V gene has CDR1 LNHNV and CDR2 YYDKDF (reference sequence). Trimming removed 0 bases from V and 4 bases from J; junction bases left unmatched: 23.

The rearrangement links TRBV2 to TRBJ1-1, with D maybe TRBD1 (5 bases). Germline values: CDR1 SNHLY, CDR2 FYNNEI. CDR3 length: 13 amino acids. The V and J ends lost 6 bases and 0 bases respectively, with 8 bases between them. In DNA form, the CDR3 reads TGTGCCAGCAGGGGGCGGATGAACACTGAAGCTTTCTTT. Its protein product is CASRGRMNTEAFF.

This clone was counted only a few times. The chain uses TRBV7-2 and TRBJ2-5, with TRBD2 as a possible D gene (5 bases). The CDR3 extends over 13 amino acids. Germline-derived CDR1 and CDR2 are SGHTA and FQGNSA. Trimming took 7 bases from V and 2 from J, leaving 11 bases between them. The CDR3 nucleotides are TGTGCCAGCACTTCTGAGCGGCAAGAGACCCAGTACTTC. It encodes CASTSERQETQYF. Full variable domain (rest looked up from reference TRBV7-2 and TRBJ2-5): GAGVSQSPSNKVTEKGKDVELRCDPISGHTALYWYRQSLGQGLEFLIYFQGNSAPDKSGLPSDRFSAERTGGSVSTLTIQRTQQEDSAVYLCASTSERQETQYFGPGTRLLVL.